The 7 T cell receptor beta chains below come from one sample, sequenced in a study of sequential checkpoint blockade in melanoma. Profiling relied on immunoSEQ multiplex PCR, and the TCRdb table lists in-frame clones only, not all of them. The sample lists roughly 9,100 clones, roughly 90% occurring once. Indicated treatment: randomized to nivolumab then ipilimumab (arm A) or the reverse (arm B). The specimen comprised CD8+ T cells sorted from blood (inferred from file names), sampled from a patient given nivolumab and ipilimumab in sequence. These receptors were collected from a human donor with melanoma.

The chain has TRBV21-1 and TRBJ2-7; the table's D call of TRBD2 was not tested on the DNA. TRBV21-1 is marked as a pseudogene. CDR3 length equals 16 residues. CDR3 loop: CASSGCGLDKGGEQYV. Written as DNA, the CDR3 is TGTGCCAGCAGCGGATGCGGACTAGACAAGGGGGGCGAGCAGTACGTC.

The chain links TRBV27 to TRBJ1-4; TRBD1 matches 9 bases. J gave up 7 bases and V 0 bases, and 12 bases lay outside the gene matches. This CDR3 comprises 18 residues. Germline values: CDR1 MNHEY, CDR2 SMNVEV (reference sequence). DNA for the CDR3: TGTGCCAGCAGTTTATCCCACACTCCGGGACAGGGCAGTGAAAAACTGTTTTTT. This encodes CASSLSHTPGQGSEKLFF.

This clone was seen a single time. This chain connects TRBV2 to TRBJ2-3; TRBD2 agrees at 7 bases. V was pared by 7 bases and J by 4 bases, with 5 bases of the junction left unmatched. The CDR3 spans 13 residues. CDR1 SNHLY and CDR2 FYNNEI come from the germline V gene. The DNA for the CDR3 is TGTGCCAGCATACTAGCGAAGGCAGATACGCAGTATTTT. Translated: CASILAKADTQYF.

CDR3 region: CASSSLADTQYF. In DNA form, the CDR3 reads TGTGCCAGCAGCTCACTAGCAGATACGCAGTATTTT. V usage is TRBV7-6 and J usage is TRBJ2-3; D possibly corresponds to TRBD2 (5 bases). Germline V gene lookup returns CDR1 SGHVS and CDR2 FNYEAQ. The V end lost 4 bases, the J end lost 4 bases, and 6 bases lay between the germline ends. This CDR3 has 12 residues.

The chain combines TRBV9 with TRBJ2-7; 7 bases map to TRBD1. Germline values: CDR1 SGDLS, CDR2 YYNGEE. With 0 bases clipped from V and 4 bases from J, the junction kept 4 bases outside the gene matches. This CDR3 is built from 14 residues. The CDR3 reads CASSVARTGYEQYF. The CDR3 DNA sequence: TGTGCCAGCAGCGTAGCTAGGACAGGATACGAGCAGTACTTC.

The chain uses TRBV5-6 and TRBJ2-7, with D maybe TRBD1 (5 bases). This CDR3 contains 14 residues. Trimming removed 1 base at V and 3 bases at J, with 11 bases between. Germline loops: CDR1 SGHDT, CDR2 YYEEEE. CDR3 in amino acids: CASSLKRQSYEQYF. The DNA of the CDR3 is TGTGCCAGCAGCTTGAAGAGACAGAGCTACGAGCAGTACTTC. The whole variable domain, filled in from reference TRBV5-6 and TRBJ2-7, reads DAGVTQSPTHLIKTRGQQVTLRCSPKSGHDTVSWYQQALGQGPQFIFQYYEEEERQRGNFPDRFSGHQFPNYSSELNVNALLLGDSALYLCASSLKRQSYEQYFGPGTRLTVT.

The chain recombines TRBV5-4 with TRBJ1-4; tentatively, D is TRBD1 (5 bases). Trimming cost V 4 bases and J 7 bases, with 14 bases left between them. The CDR3 is made up of 14 amino acids. Germline values: CDR1 SGHNT, CDR2 YYREEE (reference sequence). The CDR3 loop is CASSQEQASEKLFF. CDR3 nucleotide sequence: TGTGCCAGCAGCCAGGAACAGGCTTCTGAAAAACTGTTTTTT.